This T cell receptor beta chain was captured in a study of blood T cell repertoires in COVID-19 (dated by TCRdb to 2018 to 2020). About the study as a whole: Samples from collaborators originated in the United States, Italy and Spain and spanned both the acute and convalescent phases of COVID-19. The prospective study material was composed of cDNA or gDNA derived from T cells, B-cell-depleted T cells, or PBMCs. Deeply sampled blood TCRbeta repertoires from subjects exposed to, actively infected with, or recovered from COVID-19 were included in the dataset. A freely available public database, intended as a resource for researchers studying the immune response to SARS-CoV-2, is where the repertoires were released. Samples were obtained from the ongoing ImmuneRACE study (first 160 participants) and from approximately 1,200 subjects provided by 6 global collaborators. Sample metadata almost always included a de-identified subject ID, COVID-19 status, age in years and sex. HLA class I and class II types, where available, came from metadata supplied by the sample provider rather than from assay-based typing. Overall study results and their limits: The amount of clinical and demographic metadata varied by source and participant and was provided uncurated.

TCRbeta CDR3 regions were amplified from genomic DNA using the immunoSEQ Assay, a bias-controlled multiplex PCR. Regarding the original processing steps: Nucleated cell counts per sample were estimated from amplification of reference gene primers within the assay. To quantify the absolute abundance of each unique TCRbeta CDR3 rearrangement, sequence reads were collapsed and filtered. Productive Simpson clonality was computed per sample as the square root of Simpson's diversity index over productive rearrangements. The source is immuneACCESS, and TCRdb retained only in-frame sequences with V and J called. Part of the clones is not carried over; for the studies checked, unresolved V genes explain less than half of this, and the remainder is unexplained. V and J calls and clone size are given by that table; D and trimming were obtained from the DNA. The sample table contains 150,000 to 200,000 clones; only one count was recorded for over 75% of them. 2.5% to 3% of the sample is in the top ten clones.

Collaborating institutions collected whole blood in K2EDTA tubes following their own protocols. For TCRbeta analysis, collaborator samples were shipped as frozen whole blood, as isolated PBMCs, or as DNA extracted from either sample type. With respect to this clone: This receptor's antigen is unknown. Within one base of it there is no much larger clone, and no base qualities were kept.

The germline V end is reduced by 3 bases and the J end by 4 bases; junction bases left unmatched: 8. In the germline V gene (reference sequence), CDR1 corresponds to DFQATT and CDR2 to SNEGSKA. The CDR3 has 15 amino acids, counting the end cysteine and phenylalanine. Only the CDR3 portion is preserved as DNA: 45 bases, with reading frame beginning at the first base. The TCR originated in a woman aged 80 or over with active or convalescent COVID-19. The sample comprised peripheral blood. The chain is made from TRBV20-1 and TRBJ2-2, with 7 bases matching TRBD1. The DNA reads as follows: TGCAGTGCTAGTAGACGAGGGGGCGGCACCGGGGAGCTGTTTTTT. Its coded protein is CSASRRGGGTGELFF.